The clone carrying this T cell receptor beta chain appeared a few times. The sample belongs to a study of read filtering for tumor transcriptome and immune sequencing. The V gene lost 4 bases and the J gene lost 1 base, with 16 bases spanning the gap. This CDR3 has 17 residues. The library was built from around 400 ng RNA with molecular barcoded adaptors for alpha/delta and beta/gamma chains. TCRdb processed the reads anew with MiXCR; each CDR3 protein has one entry. The data contain tens of thousands of distinct CDR3 sequences, approximately 18% of them singletons. This receptor was identified in a donor at least 40 years old with multiple myeloma. The specimen sequenced was a population of CD138-negative cells sorted from bone marrow. The rearrangement links TRBV23-1 to TRBJ2-2; D is perhaps TRBD2 (6 bases). TRBV23-1 is labeled an ORF, and its function is uncertain. This chain's CDR3 is CASSPLEGPLNTGELFF. The CDR3 DNA reads as TGCGCCAGCAGTCCCTTGGAGGGCCCGCTGAACACCGGGGAGCTGTTTTTT.